Below, 2 T cell receptor beta chains from the same sample are listed, as sequenced in a study of vaccination and CD4 T cells after COVID-19 (dated 2022 in TCRdb). Their specific antigens are unknown. The sample's treatment or condition, from its label and the paper: roughly 11-day PBMC culture with coronavirus spike peptide pools or control peptides (ViraFEST assay). To prepare the library, PCR was applied. Sequenced using an Illumina iSeq 100. DNA from cultured CD4+ T cells was subjected to TCR sequencing with the Oncomine TCR Beta short-read assay at the Johns Hopkins FTIC core. TCRdb ran its own pipeline on the public reads, namely fastp trimming at Q25 and MiXCR clone calling, and kept in-frame beta chains. Entries that share a CDR3 protein sequence are merged under the most common genes and DNA. In this sample the table shows about 26,000 distinct CDR3 sequences, 64% of which occur a single time. The ten largest clonotypes hold roughly 5% of the sample.

The sample was CD4+ T cells from blood, cultured in vitro. The source of these receptors is a human donor who had recovered from COVID-19.

This chain links TRBV6-5 with TRBJ1-2, with 7 nucleotides matching TRBD1. This CDR3 has 15 amino acids. CDR1 is MNHEY, CDR2 SVGAGI, per germline. V dropped 2 bases and J dropped 5; count of bases not matched to a gene: 8. CDR3 DNA sequence: TGTGCCAGCAGTTACCCCTTGACAGGGAAGTATGGCTACACCTTC. The encoded protein is CASSYPLTGKYGYTF.

This sequence joins TRBV6-1 and TRBJ1-5; 7 bases line up with TRBD1. CDR3 length equals 15 residues. Trimming at V came to 10 bases and at J to 3 bases, leaving 12 bases not matched to a gene. CDR1 is MNHNS and CDR2 is SASEGT in the germline V gene. CDR3 nucleotides: TGTGCCATTTTCAGGGGGGGACGGTCCAATCAGCCCCAGCATTTT. Translated: CAIFRGGRSNQPQHF.